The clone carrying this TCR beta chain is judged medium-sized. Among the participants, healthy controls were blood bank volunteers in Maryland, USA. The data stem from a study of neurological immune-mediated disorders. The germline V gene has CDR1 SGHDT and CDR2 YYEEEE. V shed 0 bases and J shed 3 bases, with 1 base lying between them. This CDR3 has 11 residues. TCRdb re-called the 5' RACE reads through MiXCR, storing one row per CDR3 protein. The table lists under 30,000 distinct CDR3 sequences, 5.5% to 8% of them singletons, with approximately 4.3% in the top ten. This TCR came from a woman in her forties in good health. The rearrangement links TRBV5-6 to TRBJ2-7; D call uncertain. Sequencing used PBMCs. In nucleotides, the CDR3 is TGTGCCAGCAGCTTGGGCTACGAGCAGTACTTC. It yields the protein CASSLGYEQYF.